What follows are 20 T cell receptor beta chains derived from one specimen sequenced in a study of blood T cell repertoires in COVID-19. The assay was immunoSEQ multiplex PCR, and TCRdb's table has in-frame clones only and misses some. The table has roughly 200,000 clones, about 83% seen once; the top ten hold about 18%. Sequenced sample: peripheral blood. The source of these receptors is a person between 65 and 79 years old with COVID-19, enrolled during active disease.

The chain is built from TRBV28 and TRBJ2-2; D is possibly TRBD1 (6 bases). V lost 1 base, J lost 1 base, and 13 bases lay in between. Germline V CDR1 and CDR2: MDHEN, SYDVKM. This CDR3 region has 17 residues. In DNA form, the CDR3 reads TGTGCCAGCAGTTTATCACAGGGCCCCCTGAACACCGGGGAGCTGTTTTTT. Protein sequence: CASSLSQGPLNTGELFF.

The V and J genes are TRBV19 and TRBJ2-2; 8 bases fit TRBD1. With V trimmed by 4 bases and J by 5 bases, 6 bases remained unmatched. The CDR3 is 15 amino acids. CDR1 and CDR2 from the germline V gene are LNHDA and SQIVND (reference sequence). The chain's CDR3 is CASSRGDRITGELFF. As DNA, the CDR3 is TGTGCCAGTAGTAGGGGGGACAGGATAACCGGGGAGCTGTTTTTT.

The chain carries TRBV5-1 and TRBJ1-3, with D uncertain. CDR1 is SGHRS and CDR2 is YFSETQ in the germline V gene. The CDR3 has 13 residues. The V end lost 3 bases, the J end lost 7 bases, and 11 bases lay between the germline ends. Here the CDR3 reads CASSSPNSNTIYF. The DNA of the CDR3 is TGCGCCAGCAGCTCACCTAACAGCAACACCATATATTTT.

This clone was picked up a small number of times. J is TRBJ2-3 and V is TRBV2; D remains unclear. The CDR3 is 13 amino acids. The germline V gene encodes CDR1 SNHLY and CDR2 FYNNEI. V lost 4 bases and J lost 2, with 7 bases in between. The CDR3 bases are TGTGCCAGCAGTGGAGACTCCACAGATACGCAGTATTTT. Translating it yields CASSGDSTDTQYF.

The rearrangement uses TRBV15 and TRBJ2-7; D gene uncertain. Germline V CDR1 and CDR2: LNHNV, YYDKDF (reference sequence). The CDR3 extends over 14 amino acids. The V end lost 0 bases, the J end lost 2 bases, and 8 bases lay between the germline ends. CDR3 sequence reads: CATSRDGYTYEQYF. DNA of the CDR3: TGTGCCACCAGCAGAGACGGGTATACCTACGAGCAGTACTTC.

The chain employs TRBV6-5 and TRBJ1-2, with 8 bases aligning to TRBD1. The V segment lost 8 bases and the J segment 2 bases; nucleotides outside the gene matches: 7. Germline assignment: CDR1 MNHEY and CDR2 SVGAGI. The CDR3 runs to 14 residues. In nucleotides, the CDR3 is TGTGCCAGCCTTGGACAGGGCCAGAACTATGGCTACACCTTC. Amino acid sequence: CASLGQGQNYGYTF.

The genes are TRBV19 and TRBJ1-5; D unresolved. The V end was cut by 1 base, the J end by 0 bases, with 7 bases between. CDR1 is LNHDA and CDR2 is SQIVND in the germline V gene (reference sequence). The CDR3 is 15 amino acids. The CDR3: CASSIVTGSNQPQHF. The CDR3 region has the DNA TGTGCCAGTAGTATAGTTACCGGTAGCAATCAGCCCCAGCATTTT.

The gene calls are TRBV19 and TRBJ2-7, with D maybe TRBD2 (6 bases). Between the trimmed V and J ends, which lost 5 bases and 0 bases, there was a span of 11 bases. In germline, CDR1 is LNHDA, CDR2 SQIVND (reference sequence). This CDR3 contains 14 residues. DNA for the CDR3: TGTGCCAGTAGTGATCGGGGGATCTCCTACGAGCAGTACTTC. Translation: CASSDRGISYEQYF.

V gene TRBV18 combines with J gene TRBJ1-1; 7 bases fit TRBD1. The CDR3 runs 18 residues. Trimming removed 3 bases from V and 2 bases from J; junction bases left unmatched: 15. The germline V gene has CDR1 KGHSH and CDR2 LQKENI. CDR3 amino acids: CASSPTSPGGRRNTEAFF. The CDR3 DNA reads TGTGCCAGCTCACCCACATCTCCAGGGGGACGTCGCAACACTGAAGCTTTCTTT.

DNA for the CDR3: TGTGCCAGCAGCGCCTACGACCACGCGGGCACTACGCAGTATTTT. Its protein is CASSAYDHAGTTQYF. The rearrangement uses TRBV7-9 and TRBJ2-3; a weak D match, TRBD2 (5 bases). The CDR3 is 15 residues long. V lost 5 bases and J lost 8, with 20 bases in between. Per germline, CDR1 SEHNR and CDR2 FQNEAQ (reference sequence).

V usage is TRBV5-8 and J usage is TRBJ1-1, with 7 bases fitting TRBD1. CDR3 length: 15 residues. The V and J ends lost 5 bases and 5 bases, in that order; junction bases with no gene match: 12. CDR1 SGHTS and CDR2 YDEGEE come from the germline V gene. This CDR3 is CASSYYRGGETEAFF. The DNA of the CDR3 is TGTGCCAGCAGTTACTACAGGGGAGGTGAGACTGAAGCTTTCTTT.

This chain connects TRBV19 to TRBJ1-5; 7 nucleotides match TRBD1. The germline CDR1 and CDR2 sequences are LNHDA and SQIVND (reference sequence). Trimming removed 5 bases from V and 9 bases from J; junction bases left unmatched: 10. This CDR3 contains 14 residues. The CDR3 reads CASSLATGWVPQHF. The CDR3 DNA sequence: TGTGCCAGTAGTCTCGCGACAGGGTGGGTGCCCCAGCATTTT.

V is TRBV28 and J is TRBJ2-2, with D perhaps matching TRBD2 (5 bases). Per the germline V gene, CDR1 is MDHEN and CDR2 is SYDVKM. This CDR3 comprises 15 residues. Trimming removed 5 bases from V and 8 bases from J, with 18 bases in between. CDR3 in DNA: TGTGCCAGCAGTCTCCGGACGCAGGCGGGTGGGGAGCTGTTTTTT. This sequence encodes CASSLRTQAGGELFF.

The rearrangement links TRBV4-2 to TRBJ2-5; D perhaps matches TRBD1 (5 bases). In germline, CDR1 is LGHNA, CDR2 YNFKEQ. V was shortened by 6 bases and J by 4 bases, with 9 bases between the two germline ends. This CDR3 is 12 amino acids long. CDR3 amino acids: CASSPQGETQYF. CDR3 bases: TGTGCCAGCAGTCCGCAGGGAGAGACCCAGTACTTC.

J is TRBJ2-2 and V is TRBV21-1; no check of the table's D call, TRBD2, against the DNA was made. TRBV21-1 is listed as a pseudogene. The length of the CDR3 is 19 residues. This chain's CDR3 is CASGKPGLAGGPNTGELFF. CDR3 bases: TGTGCCAGCGGTAAACCGGGACTAGCGGGGGGCCCGAACACCGGGGAGCTGTTTTTT.

CDR3 nucleotide sequence: TGTGCCAGCAGCTTAGATGTGACAGCTGAAAACACCATATATTTT. It codes for CASSLDVTAENTIYF. This sequence joins TRBV7-9 and TRBJ1-3, with D perhaps matching TRBD1 (5 bases). The germline gives CDR1 SEHNR, CDR2 FQNEAQ (reference sequence). V was shortened by 1 base and J by 6 bases, with 13 bases between the two germline ends. The CDR3 runs 15 residues.

CDR3 sequence (DNA): TGTGCCAGCAGCCCTGGACAGGTTTCTGAAAAACTGTTTTTT. It yields the protein CASSPGQVSEKLFF. The chain recombines TRBV7-2 with TRBJ1-4; 7 bases line up with TRBD1. V shed 5 bases, J shed 7 bases, and the junction held 7 bases outside the gene matches. The CDR3 is 14 amino acids. CDR1 SGHTA and CDR2 FQGNSA come from the germline V gene.

V and J are TRBV7-2 and TRBJ1-2; D might be TRBD1 (5 bases). Trimming cost V 5 bases and J 2 bases, with 12 bases left between them. The length of the CDR3 is 14 residues. Germline loops: CDR1 SGHTA, CDR2 FQGNSA. The chain's CDR3 is CASSPLTANYGYTF. Here the CDR3 DNA reads TGTGCCAGCAGCCCCTTGACAGCCAACTATGGCTACACCTTC. Drawing the rest from reference TRBV7-2 and TRBJ1-2, the complete variable domain is GAGVSQSPSNKVTEKGKDVELRCDPISGHTALYWYRQSLGQGLEFLIYFQGNSAPDKSGLPSDRFSAERTGGSVSTLTIQRTQQEDSAVYLCASSPLTANYGYTFGSGTRLTVV.

V usage is TRBV7-7 and J usage is TRBJ1-4; 8 bases align to TRBD1. The trim removed 1 base at V and 6 bases at J, leaving 4 bases unmatched. Germline lookup yields CDR1 SSHAT and CDR2 FNYEAQ (reference sequence). This CDR3 has 15 amino acids. The CDR3 reads CASSLGTGGDEKLFF. The CDR3 coding sequence is TGTGCCAGCAGCTTAGGAACAGGGGGTGATGAAAAACTGTTTTTT.

The chain couples TRBV5-1 to TRBJ1-6; a possible D gene is TRBD1 (6 bases). CDR1 SGHRS and CDR2 YFSETQ come from the germline V gene. This CDR3 has 17 amino acids. The V gene lost 4 bases and the J gene lost 14 bases, with 28 bases spanning the gap. Here the CDR3 reads CASSLGPSRTEEGTLHF. In DNA form, the CDR3 reads TGCGCCAGCAGCCTTGGGCCCAGCCGGACAGAAGAAGGAACCCTCCACTTT.